The 13 T cell receptor beta chains reported below all come from one sample, sequenced in a study of blood T cells in healthy people across ages (dated by TCRdb to the mid-2010s). Libraries were constructed by 5' RACE. Sequencing used an Illumina HiSeq 2500. A second 7 to 11 cycle PCR used a sample-barcoded 5' primer and a J-beta primer mix. TCRdb reprocessing: public reads trimmed at Q25 with fastp, clones called with MiXCR, in-frame beta chains kept. CDR3 protein sequences are deduplicated, and each keeps its most common genes and DNA. For this sample there are about 1,500,000 distinct CDR3 sequences; about 43% appear just once. The ten largest clones add up to approximately 7.9% of the sample. The source material was blood. These receptors came from a woman younger than 30 in good health.

This clonotype was seen only a few times. The chain has TRBV5-1 and TRBJ2-7; maybe TRBD2 (5 bases). Deletions cut 0 bases from V and 3 bases from J, with 10 bases between. In germline, CDR1 is SGHRS, CDR2 YFSETQ. This CDR3 has 14 residues. CDR3 sequence reads: CASSLDERVYEQYF. The CDR3 DNA reads TGCGCCAGCAGCTTGGATGAGAGGGTCTACGAGCAGTACTTC.

The chain carries TRBV6-5 and TRBJ2-7; weak D call: TRBD2 (5 bases). V lost 6 bases, J lost 3 bases, and 18 bases lay in between. Germline loops: CDR1 MNHEY, CDR2 SVGAGI. The CDR3 consists of 15 residues. CDR3 DNA: TGTGCCAGCAGCCGGGCGCGCGGGTTACACTACGAGCAGTACTTC. Protein: CASSRARGLHYEQYF.

The chain links TRBV7-6 to TRBJ2-7, with D unclear. CDR3 length equals 13 residues. Germline V gene lookup returns CDR1 SGHVS and CDR2 FNYEAQ. The germline V and J ends were trimmed by 5 bases and 6 bases, with 14 bases remaining between them. DNA for the CDR3: TGTGCCAGCAGCCCTGGGATCGGGTCCGAGCAGTACTTC. Encoded protein: CASSPGIGSEQYF.

V is TRBV2 and J is TRBJ2-3; 8 bases map to TRBD1. Per the germline V gene, CDR1 is SNHLY and CDR2 is FYNNEI. The trim removed 6 bases at V and 6 bases at J, leaving 8 bases unmatched. The CDR3 loop spans 14 amino acids. CDR3 in DNA: TGTGCCAGCAGGACCAGGGGGCTTTTGGATACGCAGTATTTT. Translation: CASRTRGLLDTQYF.

This clonotype was detected a few times. This chain joins TRBV6-1 and TRBJ2-7; TRBD2 matches at 8 bases. The CDR3 runs 15 residues. The V and J ends lost 5 bases and 3 bases, in that order; junction bases with no gene match: 9. CDR1 and CDR2 from the germline V gene are MNHNS and SASEGT. The CDR3 is CASSYLAGELYEQYF. CDR3 nucleotide sequence: TGTGCCAGCAGTTATCTAGCGGGTGAGCTCTACGAGCAGTACTTC.

The rearrangement links TRBV3-1 to TRBJ2-1; TRBD2 agrees at 11 bases. The CDR3 is made up of 17 amino acids. V lost 3 bases and J lost 4; bases outside the gene matches: 8. CDR1 and CDR2 (germline): LGHDT, YNNKEL (reference sequence). CDR3 sequence reads: CASSQTLAGALYNEQFF. The CDR3 DNA reads as TGTGCCAGCAGCCAGACACTAGCGGGGGCCCTATACAATGAGCAGTTCTTC.

V and J are TRBV11-2 and TRBJ2-1; D possibly matches TRBD1 or TRBD2 (5 bases each). The length of the CDR3 is 14 residues. From germline, CDR1 is SGHAT and CDR2 FQNNGV. V lost 1 base and J 9 bases, leaving 13 bases between the germline ends. CDR3 DNA: TGTGCCAGCAGCTTAGGGGGGAGTGCCCCTGAGCAGTTCTTC. This translates into CASSLGGSAPEQFF.

This clonotype was counted once. The chain uses TRBV20-1 and TRBJ2-3, with a weak D call TRBD2 (7 bases). The germline CDR1 and CDR2 sequences are DFQATT and SNEGSKA (reference sequence). Trimming removed 0 bases from V and 4 bases from J, with 14 bases in between. This CDR3 is 15 amino acids long. The DNA for the CDR3 is TGCAGTGCTAGAGATGGAAAGGGGGGGGCAGATACGCAGTATTTT. Amino acids: CSARDGKGGADTQYF.

The chain combines TRBV29-1 with TRBJ2-5; perhaps TRBD1 as D (5 bases). The V end was cut by 5 bases, the J end by 2 bases, with 15 bases between. The CDR3 is made up of 14 amino acids. Per germline, CDR1 SQVTM and CDR2 ANQGSEA. In DNA form, the CDR3 reads TGCAGCGTTTCTAGGGGTTCCATGCAAGAGACCCAGTACTTC. It yields the protein CSVSRGSMQETQYF.

The rearrangement joins TRBV6-5 to TRBJ1-2, with 8 bases that match TRBD1. The CDR3 has 13 amino acids. J gave up 6 bases and V 6 bases, and 6 bases lay outside the gene matches. In germline, CDR1 is MNHEY, CDR2 SVGAGI. This chain's CDR3 is CASRDRDENGYTF. The DNA of the CDR3 is TGTGCCAGCAGGGACAGGGATGAAAATGGCTACACCTTC.

A remark on this clonotype: The junction does not match germline at one end; this may be a read error. The J gene is TRBJ2-3, the V gene TRBV5-6; 7 bases match TRBD1. The CDR3 runs to 12 residues. From germline, CDR1 is SGHDT and CDR2 YYEEEE. The CDR3, as DNA: TGTGCCAGCAGCGTGGGGACAGCTACGCAGTATTTT. Its translation is CASSVGTATQYF.

The chain is built from TRBV2 and TRBJ1-1; no clear D gene. This CDR3 is built from 10 residues. Germline V gene data show CDR1 as SNHLY and CDR2 as FYNNEI. V lost 7 bases to trimming and J lost 7 bases, with 7 bases between them. CDR3 in DNA: TGTGCCAGCAAGGCAAATGAAGCTTTCTTT. The encoded protein is CASKANEAFF.

This clonotype was detected only a few times. The rearrangement links TRBV28 to TRBJ1-6; tentative D call: TRBD1 (6 bases). Germline V CDR1 and CDR2: MDHEN, SYDVKM. V gave up 7 bases and J gave up 8 bases, with 12 bases separating them. CDR3 length: 13 residues. In DNA, the CDR3 is TGTGCCAGCAATACAGGGAATGATTCACCCCTCCACTTT. It yields the protein CASNTGNDSPLHF.